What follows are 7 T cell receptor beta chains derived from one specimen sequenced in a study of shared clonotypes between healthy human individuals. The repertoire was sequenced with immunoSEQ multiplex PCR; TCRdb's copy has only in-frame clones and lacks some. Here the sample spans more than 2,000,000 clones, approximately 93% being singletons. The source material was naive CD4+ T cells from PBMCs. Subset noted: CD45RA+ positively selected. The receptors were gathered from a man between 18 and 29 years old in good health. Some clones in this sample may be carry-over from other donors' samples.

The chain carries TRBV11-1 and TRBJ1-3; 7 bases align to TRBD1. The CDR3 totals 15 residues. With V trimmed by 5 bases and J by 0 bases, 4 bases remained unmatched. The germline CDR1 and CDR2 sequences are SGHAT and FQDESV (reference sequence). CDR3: CASSPDRSSGNTIYF. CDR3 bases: TGTGCCAGCAGCCCGGACAGGAGCTCTGGAAACACCATATATTTT.

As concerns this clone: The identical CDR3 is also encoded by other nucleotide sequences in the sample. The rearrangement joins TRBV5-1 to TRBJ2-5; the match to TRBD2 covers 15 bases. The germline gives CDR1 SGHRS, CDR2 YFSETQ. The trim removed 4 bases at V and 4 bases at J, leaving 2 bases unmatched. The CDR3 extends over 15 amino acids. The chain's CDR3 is CASSEGLAGGETQYF. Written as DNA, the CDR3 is TGCGCCAGCAGCGAGGGACTAGCGGGAGGAGAGACCCAGTACTTC.

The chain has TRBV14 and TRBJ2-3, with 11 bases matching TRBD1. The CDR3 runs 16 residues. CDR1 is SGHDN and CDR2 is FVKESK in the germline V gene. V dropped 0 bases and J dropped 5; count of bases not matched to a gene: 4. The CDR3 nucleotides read TGTGCCAGCAGCCAAGATACCGGGACAGGGGGAGATACGCAGTATTTT. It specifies CASSQDTGTGGDTQYF.

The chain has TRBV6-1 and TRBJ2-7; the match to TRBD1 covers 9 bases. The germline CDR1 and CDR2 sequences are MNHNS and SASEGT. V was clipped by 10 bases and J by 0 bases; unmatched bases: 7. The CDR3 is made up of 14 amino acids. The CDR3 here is CATRRDRASYEQYF. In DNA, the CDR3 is TGTGCCACCCGCCGGGACAGGGCCTCCTACGAGCAGTACTTC.

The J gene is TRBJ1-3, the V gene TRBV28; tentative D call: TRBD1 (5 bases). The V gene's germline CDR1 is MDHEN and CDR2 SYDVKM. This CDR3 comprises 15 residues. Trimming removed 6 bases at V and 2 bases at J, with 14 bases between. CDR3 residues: CASRSDTGAGNTIYF. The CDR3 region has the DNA TGTGCCAGCAGATCGGACACAGGAGCTGGAAACACCATATATTTT. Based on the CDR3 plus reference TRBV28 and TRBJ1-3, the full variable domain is DVKVTQSSRYLVKRTGEKVFLECVQDMDHENMFWYRQDPGLGLRLIYFSYDVKMKEKGDIPEGYSVSREKKERFSLILESASTNQTSMYLCASRSDTGAGNTIYFGEGSWLTVV.

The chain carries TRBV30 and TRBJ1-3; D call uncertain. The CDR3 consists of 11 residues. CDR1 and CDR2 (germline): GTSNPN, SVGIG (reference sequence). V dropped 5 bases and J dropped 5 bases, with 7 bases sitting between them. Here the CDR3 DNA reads TGTGCCTGGGGCGGCCGAAACACCATATATTTT. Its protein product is CAWGGRNTIYF.

The CDR3 nucleotides are TGTGCCAGCAGCTTACCCCGAGGTTTGGAGGGTGAACAACCAGATACGCAGTATTTT. Translation: CASSLPRGLEGEQPDTQYF. The rearrangement links TRBV11-1 to TRBJ2-3, with D perhaps matching TRBD2 (6 bases). Per the germline V gene, CDR1 is SGHAT and CDR2 is FQDESV (reference sequence). The length of the CDR3 is 19 residues. V was shortened by 2 bases and J by 4 bases, with 25 bases between the two germline ends.